Below, 6 T cell receptor beta chains from the same sample are listed, as sequenced in a study of CD8 T cells in ankylosing spondylitis. TCRdb reprocessed the 5' RACE reads via MiXCR and lists one record per CDR3 protein. This table holds 200,000 to 300,000 distinct CDR3 sequences, approximately 9% found once. Sequenced material: blood, either unsorted or a sorted T cell fraction (not recorded which). The receptors stem from a male donor with ankylosing spondylitis or in good health (not recorded which).

This clonotype has a handful of counts. The V gene is TRBV10-3, the J gene TRBJ2-3; no clear D. The CDR3 covers 12 residues. The V end lost 7 bases, the J end lost 0 bases, and 5 bases lay between the germline ends. Germline V gene data show CDR1 as ENHRY and CDR2 as SYGVKD. For the CDR3, the DNA is TGTGCCATCATGGACAGCACAGATACGCAGTATTTT. Protein: CAIMDSTDTQYF.

This clonotype was recorded many times. The chain has TRBV7-3 and TRBJ2-3; 7 positions match TRBD2. CDR1 and CDR2 (germline): SGHTA, FQGTGA. This CDR3 is built from 15 residues. V gave up 1 base and J gave up 6 bases; unmatched junction bases: 7. Here the CDR3 reads CASSLKGRSGDTQYF. The CDR3 region has the DNA TGTGCCAGCAGCTTAAAAGGGCGTAGCGGGGATACGCAGTATTTT.

This clonotype was observed at least ten times. The V gene is TRBV12-3 or TRBV12-4, the J gene TRBJ1-5; D is unclear. V shed 11 bases and J shed 2 bases, with 16 bases lying between them. This CDR3 has 14 amino acids. The CDR3 DNA reads as TGTGCCTCCAGAGGGTATTCGGGCAATCAGCCCCAGCATTTT. Its protein is CASRGYSGNQPQHF.

In this sample, this clonotype turned up a few times. This chain joins TRBV14 and TRBJ2-6; D is undetermined. Germline lookup yields CDR1 SGHDN and CDR2 FVKESK. The CDR3 has 14 residues. Trimming took off 3 bases at V and 4 bases at J, with 7 bases between the two ends. The CDR3 is CASSHPSGANVLTF. CDR3 nucleotides: TGTGCCAGCAGCCACCCCTCCGGGGCCAACGTCCTGACTTTC.

The V call is TRBV24-1, the J call TRBJ1-2; D is unresolved. The CDR3 runs to 14 residues. Germline CDR1 KGHDR, CDR2 SFDVKD. Trimming removed 5 bases from V and 1 base from J, with 10 bases in between. CDR3 protein: CATSGPVLNYGYTF. CDR3 sequence (DNA): TGTGCCACCAGTGGGCCAGTACTTAACTATGGCTACACCTTC.

The sample holds many counts of this clonotype. This sequence joins TRBV4-3 and TRBJ2-1; D uncertain. Trimming shortened V by 0 bases and J by 8 bases, and 5 bases separated the two germline ends. Germline V gene lookup returns CDR1 LGHNA and CDR2 YSLEER. The CDR3 runs 12 residues. In nucleotides, the CDR3 is TGCGCCAGCAGCCAAGACCGACATGAGCAGTTCTTC. It codes for CASSQDRHEQFF.